This T cell receptor (beta chain) was retrieved from a study of blood T cell repertoires in COVID-19. Clones were sequenced by immunoSEQ multiplex PCR, and TCRdb holds only the in-frame ones, with some missing. The sample consists of about 250,000 clones, over 75% of them appearing once. Cohorts were based on clinical histories the participants reported. The TCR sequence derives from a middle-aged man who had recovered from COVID-19. Sequenced input: PBMCs or T cells enriched from blood (not recorded which).

The CDR3 DNA follows: TGTGCCAGTAGTATCGGGGGGGCCTACAATGAGCAGTTCTTC. Its protein product is CASSIGGAYNEQFF. V and J are TRBV19 and TRBJ2-1, with TRBD2 identical over 8 bases. CDR1 is LNHDA, CDR2 SQIVND, per germline (reference sequence). Trimming at V came to 3 bases and at J to 2 bases, leaving 0 bases not matched to a gene. The CDR3 is 14 amino acids.